The 28 T cell receptor beta chains below come from one sample, sequenced in a study of regulatory T cells in long-lasting Graves disease. Construction of the TCR beta libraries employed iRepertoire HTBI primers in conjunction with Arm-PCR of CDR3 regions. TCRdb ran MiXCR on the multiplex PCR reads and lists one entry per CDR3 protein. The repertoire has 650,000 to 700,000 distinct CDR3 sequences, around 30% of them found once; the top ten carry roughly 41%. Noted time point: persistent/refractory GD, antithyroid drugs over 5 years with positive TRAb. PBMCs were the source of the RNA used for TCR sequencing. The specimen comprised peripheral blood mononuclear cells (PBMCs), sampled when the disease was refractory, from a patient treated with antithyroid drugs. The receptors shown here come from a female donor with Graves disease.

This clonotype was detected a few times. This sequence joins TRBV5-5 and TRBJ1-2; weak D call: TRBD1 (6 bases). There are 16 residues in the CDR3. Trimming removed 0 bases from V and 2 bases from J, with 14 bases in between. CDR1 and CDR2 (germline): SGHKS, YYEKEE (reference sequence). CDR3 protein: CASSLELQGTNYGYTF. CDR3 coding DNA: TGTGCCAGCAGCTTGGAGTTACAGGGCACGAACTATGGCTACACCTTC.

In its sample, this clonotype was seen once. The chain couples TRBV19 to TRBJ2-7, with D possibly being TRBD2 (5 bases). V gave up 3 bases and J gave up 7 bases, with 13 bases separating them. The CDR3 runs to 13 residues. Per the germline V gene, CDR1 is LNHDA and CDR2 is SQIVND (reference sequence). CDR3 residues: CASSIRGHWEQYF. The CDR3 nucleotides read TGTGCCAGTAGTATTAGAGGGCACTGGGAGCAGTACTTC.

The chain has TRBV19 and TRBJ2-2; D unclear. The CDR3 is 12 amino acids. With 8 bases removed from V and 6 bases from J, the gap between germline ends came to 10 bases. Germline V CDR1 and CDR2: LNHDA, SQIVND (reference sequence). CDR3 nucleotides: TGTGCCAGTGCGCGGTCCCCCGGGGAGCTGTTTTTT. It codes for CASARSPGELFF.

The chain combines TRBV2 with TRBJ2-3, with 11 positions matching TRBD2. CDR3 length equals 16 residues. V shed 6 bases and J 5 bases; nucleotides not matched to a gene: 10. Germline V gene lookup returns CDR1 SNHLY and CDR2 FYNNEI. The CDR3 coding sequence is TGTGCCAGCAGCTTAGTGCTAGCGGGAGGCAAAGATACGCAGTATTTT. This gives the protein CASSLVLAGGKDTQYF. The variable domain in full, completed from reference TRBV2 and TRBJ2-3, reads EPEVTQTPSHQVTQMGQEVILRCVPISNHLYFYWYRQILGQKVEFLVSFYNNEISEKSEIFDDQFSVERPDGSNFTLKIRSTKLEDSAMYFCASSLVLAGGKDTQYFGPGTRLTVL.

This clonotype has ten or more counts. The rearrangement joins TRBV24-1 to TRBJ1-5; TRBD1 is a possible D gene (5 bases). CDR1 KGHDR and CDR2 SFDVKD come from the germline V gene. CDR3 length equals 18 residues. The V and J ends lost 9 bases and 5 bases respectively, with 28 bases between them. CDR3 protein: CATSLPRGGEAPDQPQHF. As DNA, the CDR3 is TGTGCCACCTCACTCCCCCGGGGAGGGGAGGCTCCGGATCAGCCCCAGCATTTT.

The chain links TRBV29-1 to TRBJ1-2; the match to TRBD1 covers 8 bases. The V gene's germline CDR1 is SQVTM and CDR2 ANQGSEA. This CDR3 has 17 amino acids. With V trimmed by 3 bases and J by 5 bases, 17 bases remained unmatched. The CDR3 DNA is TGCAGCGTTGACAAGAGGCTGGGGCACAGGGGGGTTTATGGCTACACCTTC. Its translation is CSVDKRLGHRGVYGYTF.

V is TRBV5-1 and J is TRBJ2-5; D might be TRBD2 (6 bases). The V and J ends lost 5 bases and 4 bases respectively, with 12 bases between them. Per germline, CDR1 SGHRS and CDR2 YFSETQ. The CDR3 runs 13 residues. CDR3 in DNA: TGCGCCAGCAGGCATGTGGGGGGAGAGACCCAGTACTTC. It encodes CASRHVGGETQYF. The full variable domain, in which reference TRBV5-1 and TRBJ2-5 provide the parts outside the CDR3, is KAGVTQTPRYLIKTRGQQVTLSCSPISGHRSVSWYQQTPGQGLQFLFEYFSETQRNKGNFPGRFSGRQFSNSRSEMNVSTLELGDSALYLCASRHVGGETQYFGPGTRLLVL.

This clonotype was recorded many times. This chain connects TRBV2 to TRBJ1-1, with 7 bases that match TRBD1. The CDR3 totals 13 residues. Germline CDR1 and CDR2: SNHLY and FYNNEI. The trim removed 10 bases at V and 0 bases at J, leaving 5 bases unmatched. In DNA, the CDR3 is TGTGCCAACGGACAGGACCTGAACACTGAAGCTTTCTTT. Encoded protein: CANGQDLNTEAFF.

The chain recombines TRBV3-1 with TRBJ1-6, with D tentatively TRBD1 (5 bases). Trimming took 3 bases from V and 7 from J, leaving 10 bases between them. The CDR3 runs to 14 residues. Germline CDR1 LGHDT, CDR2 YNNKEL (reference sequence). The CDR3 DNA reads as TGTGCCAGCAGCCAGGGACGGACAAATTCACCCCTCCACTTT. It is translated as CASSQGRTNSPLHF. Full variable domain (rest looked up from reference TRBV3-1 and TRBJ1-6): DTAVSQTPKYLVTQMGNDKSIKCEQNLGHDTMYWYKQDSKKFLKIMFSYNNKELIINETVPNRFSPKSPDKAHLNLHINSLELGDSAVYFCASSQGRTNSPLHFGNGTRLTVT.

There are many counts of this clonotype. The chain carries TRBV12-3 or TRBV12-4 and TRBJ2-5; 9 bases agree with TRBD2. The V segment lost 3 bases and the J segment 5 bases; nucleotides outside the gene matches: 1. The CDR3 totals 13 residues. This chain's CDR3 is CASSLGTSETQYF. In nucleotides, the CDR3 is TGTGCCAGCAGTTTGGGGACTAGCGAGACCCAGTACTTC.

This chain links TRBV27 with TRBJ1-2, with 8 bases lining up with TRBD1. V lost 3 bases, J lost 7 bases, and 10 bases stayed unmatched. CDR1 is MNHEY and CDR2 is SMNVEV in the germline V gene (reference sequence). The CDR3 runs to 15 residues. The CDR3 loop is CASSFQGAPNVGYTF. CDR3 nucleotides: TGTGCCAGCAGTTTTCAGGGGGCGCCCAATGTTGGCTACACCTTC.

The sample holds a few counts of this clonotype. This rearrangement joins TRBV20-1 to TRBJ1-4; weak D call: TRBD1 (6 bases). This CDR3 is 13 amino acids long. V was trimmed by 6 bases and J by 8 bases, leaving 16 bases between them. The germline V gene has CDR1 DFQATT and CDR2 SNEGSKA (reference sequence). Here the CDR3 reads CSAMDPRGEKLFF. The CDR3 DNA sequence: TGCAGTGCCATGGACCCTAGGGGGGAAAAACTGTTTTTT.

The V call is TRBV6-2 or TRBV6-3, the J call TRBJ1-2; weak D call: TRBD1 (5 bases). With 0 bases removed from V and 8 bases from J, the gap between germline ends came to 22 bases. The CDR3 length is 17 residues. CDR1 is MNHEY, CDR2 SVGEGT, per germline. CDR3 residues: CASSYSLSGRGVSGYTF. CDR3 nucleotides: TGTGCCAGCAGTTACTCGCTATCAGGGAGAGGGGTATCGGGCTACACCTTC.

A few counts support this clonotype. The chain recombines TRBV15 with TRBJ1-1; unclear D gene. The CDR3 runs 17 residues. CDR1 is LNHNV, CDR2 YYDKDF, per germline (reference sequence). V gave up 2 bases and J gave up 1 base, with 17 bases separating them. Here the CDR3 DNA reads TGTGCCACCAGCAGAACCGCTTTGAGGGCCCCGAACACTGAAGCTTTCTTT. This sequence encodes CATSRTALRAPNTEAFF.

This clonotype was seen only a few times. The chain links TRBV12-3 or TRBV12-4 to TRBJ1-1, with a tentative D call TRBD1 (6 bases). The CDR3 runs 14 residues. V lost 6 bases to trimming and J lost 7 bases, with 18 bases between them. Here the CDR3 DNA reads TGTGCCAGCAGCCGAGGCAGGGGCCGCGATGAAGCTTTCTTT. It translates to CASSRGRGRDEAFF.

This clonotype was seen repeatedly, ten times or more. The J gene is TRBJ1-1, the V gene TRBV2, with 11 nucleotides matching TRBD1. With V trimmed by 5 bases and J by 3 bases, 8 bases remained unmatched. This CDR3 comprises 16 residues. Germline V gene data show CDR1 as SNHLY and CDR2 as FYNNEI. The CDR3 region has the DNA TGTGCCAGCAGTACGACCGGGACAGGGGGATACACTGAAGCTTTCTTT. Translated, it gives CASSTTGTGGYTEAFF.

The genes are TRBV29-1 and TRBJ2-2; unclear D gene. The CDR3 length is 13 residues. V was clipped by 4 bases and J by 1 base, with 7 bases between them. Germline assignment: CDR1 SQVTM and CDR2 ANQGSEA. The CDR3 loop is CSVVPGNTGELFF. The CDR3 region has the DNA TGCAGCGTTGTCCCAGGGAACACCGGGGAGCTGTTTTTT.

This clonotype was seen many times. The chain is built from TRBV6-1 and TRBJ1-5, with a weak D call TRBD1 (5 bases). V was trimmed by 6 bases and J by 3 bases, leaving 9 bases between them. The CDR3 contains 13 residues. Germline CDR1 MNHNS, CDR2 SASEGT. The CDR3 reads CASRGRDNQPQHF. The CDR3 DNA sequence: TGTGCCAGCAGAGGCAGGGACAATCAGCCCCAGCATTTT.

The rearrangement joins TRBV30 to TRBJ1-1; possibly TRBD1 for D (5 bases). CDR1 GTSNPN and CDR2 SVGIG come from the germline V gene (reference sequence). CDR3 size: 13 residues. V was cut by 8 bases and J by 3 bases, with 16 bases left in between. The CDR3 spells CAITRERYTEAFF. The CDR3 DNA reads TGTGCCATTACCAGGGAACGATACACTGAAGCTTTCTTT.

The chain employs TRBV7-9 and TRBJ2-5, with 8 nucleotides matching TRBD1. With V trimmed by 2 bases and J by 1 base, 3 bases remained unmatched. The V gene's germline CDR1 is SEHNR and CDR2 FQNEAQ (reference sequence). CDR3 length: 15 residues. CDR3 DNA: TGTGCCAGCAGCTTACAGGGGGCCCTCCAAGAGACCCAGTACTTC. The encoded protein is CASSLQGALQETQYF.

The sample holds one count of this clonotype. This rearrangement joins TRBV14 to TRBJ2-4, with TRBD2 as a possible D gene (6 bases). V lost 10 bases, J lost 7 bases, and 23 bases lay in between. Germline V CDR1 and CDR2: SGHDN, FVKESK. The CDR3 has 15 amino acids. CDR3 amino acids: CANLPARGARNIQYF. The CDR3 DNA reads as TGTGCCAACCTCCCAGCGCGCGGGGCTCGTAACATTCAGTACTTC.

The genes are TRBV29-1 and TRBJ1-2; D is unresolved. In germline, CDR1 is SQVTM, CDR2 ANQGSEA. This CDR3 spans 13 amino acids. The V end lost 1 base, the J end lost 4 bases, and 10 bases lay between the germline ends. Here the CDR3 reads CSVEGGTIYGYTF. As DNA, the CDR3 is TGCAGCGTTGAAGGCGGCACCATCTATGGCTACACCTTC. The variable domain in full, with the rest retrieved from reference TRBV29-1 and TRBJ1-2, is SAVISQKPSRDICQRGTSLTIQCQVDSQVTMMFWYRQQPGQSLTLIATANQGSEATYESGFVIDKFPISRPNLTFSTLTVSNMSPEDSSIYLCSVEGGTIYGYTFGSGTRLTVV.

The rearrangement joins TRBV20-1 to TRBJ2-4, with 14 bases matching TRBD2. This CDR3 has 19 residues. Unmatched junction bases numbered 9, after V lost 2 bases and J lost 0 bases. Germline V lookup: CDR1 DFQATT, CDR2 SNEGSKA (reference sequence). The CDR3: CSARSGLAGGSLAKNIQYF. In DNA, the CDR3 is TGCAGTGCTAGATCCGGACTAGCGGGAGGTTCCTTAGCCAAAAACATTCAGTACTTC.

This rearrangement joins TRBV12-3 or TRBV12-4 to TRBJ1-2; D is uncertain. The length of the CDR3 is 13 residues. Trimming cost V 1 base and J 8 bases, with 11 bases left between them. CDR3 in DNA: TGTGCCAGCAGTTTAGACCCCGAGTGGGGCTACACCTTC. Its protein is CASSLDPEWGYTF.

The J gene is TRBJ1-1, the V gene TRBV14; D not resolved. V was trimmed by 3 bases and J by 1 base, leaving 12 bases between them. CDR3 length equals 15 residues. Germline V CDR1 and CDR2: SGHDN, FVKESK. The CDR3 nucleotides read TGTGCCAGCAGCCACCAGCTGCATGGGAACACTGAAGCTTTCTTT. Encoded protein: CASSHQLHGNTEAFF. Drawing the rest from reference TRBV14 and TRBJ1-1, the complete variable domain is EAGVTQFPSHSVIEKGQTVTLRCDPISGHDNLYWYRRVMGKEIKFLLHFVKESKQDESGMPNNRFLAERTGGTYSTLKVQPAELEDSGVYFCASSHQLHGNTEAFFGQGTRLTVV.

Here the CDR3 DNA reads TGTGCCAGTAGGGGTCGACAGGGGGTGAACACTGAAGCTTTCTTT. It specifies CASRGRQGVNTEAFF. V is TRBV19 and J is TRBJ1-1, with 9 bases identical to TRBD1. Germline values: CDR1 LNHDA, CDR2 SQIVND (reference sequence). The CDR3 has 15 residues. Trimming at V came to 6 bases and at J to 0 bases, leaving 5 bases not matched to a gene.

There are a few counts of this clonotype. The chain carries TRBV6-1 and TRBJ1-3, with unresolved D. CDR3 length equals 15 residues. In germline, CDR1 is MNHNS, CDR2 SASEGT. With 1 base removed from V and 0 bases from J, the gap between germline ends came to 7 bases. The CDR3, as DNA: TGTGCCAGCAGTGAAGGGGGAGTCTCTGGAAACACCATATATTTT. Amino acids: CASSEGGVSGNTIYF.

This sequence joins TRBV5-1 and TRBJ1-2; maybe TRBD1 (6 bases). V lost 6 bases and J lost 10, with 16 bases in between. CDR1 and CDR2 from the germline V gene are SGHRS and YFSETQ. The CDR3 runs to 12 residues. The CDR3: CASTPAGGVYTF. CDR3 sequence (DNA): TGCGCCAGCACCCCCGCCGGGGGCGTCTACACCTTC.